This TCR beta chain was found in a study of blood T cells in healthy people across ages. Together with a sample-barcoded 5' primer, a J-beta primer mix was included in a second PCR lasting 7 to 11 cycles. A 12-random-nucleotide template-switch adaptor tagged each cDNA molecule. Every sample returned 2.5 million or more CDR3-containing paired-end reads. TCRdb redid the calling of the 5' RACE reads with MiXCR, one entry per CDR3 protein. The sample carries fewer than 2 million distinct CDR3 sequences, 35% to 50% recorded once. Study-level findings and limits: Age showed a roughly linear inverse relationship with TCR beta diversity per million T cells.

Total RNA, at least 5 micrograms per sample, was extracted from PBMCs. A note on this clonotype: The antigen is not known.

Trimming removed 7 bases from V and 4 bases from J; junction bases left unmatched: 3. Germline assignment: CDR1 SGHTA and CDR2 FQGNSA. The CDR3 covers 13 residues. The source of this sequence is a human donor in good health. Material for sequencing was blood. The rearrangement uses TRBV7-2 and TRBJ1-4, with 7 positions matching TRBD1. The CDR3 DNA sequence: TGTGCCAGCACCCGGGACAGTAATGAAAAACTGTTTTTT. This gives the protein CASTRDSNEKLFF.